The clone carrying this T cell receptor (beta chain) was detected ten times or more. One entry per CDR3 protein, called by TCRdb with MiXCR from the 5' RACE reads. The sample yields 300,000 to 400,000 distinct CDR3 sequences, under 15% seen once. The data stem from a study of T-cell memory formation after mild COVID-19. This clonotype was obtained from a man aged 18 to 29 who had mild COVID-19 (a few samples of this study predate the infection). Cell type and time point are not known. The source material was PBMCs or a T cell subset sorted from them (not recorded which).

CDR3 loop: CASSPRRGDGETQYF. CDR3 sequence (DNA): TGTGCCAGCAGCCCGCGGCGGGGGGACGGAGAGACCCAGTACTTC. This rearrangement joins TRBV7-2 to TRBJ2-5, with 8 bases lining up with TRBD2. Trimming cost V 5 bases and J 4 bases; bases outside gene matches: 9. Germline V lookup: CDR1 SGHTA, CDR2 FQGNSA. This CDR3 has 15 residues.